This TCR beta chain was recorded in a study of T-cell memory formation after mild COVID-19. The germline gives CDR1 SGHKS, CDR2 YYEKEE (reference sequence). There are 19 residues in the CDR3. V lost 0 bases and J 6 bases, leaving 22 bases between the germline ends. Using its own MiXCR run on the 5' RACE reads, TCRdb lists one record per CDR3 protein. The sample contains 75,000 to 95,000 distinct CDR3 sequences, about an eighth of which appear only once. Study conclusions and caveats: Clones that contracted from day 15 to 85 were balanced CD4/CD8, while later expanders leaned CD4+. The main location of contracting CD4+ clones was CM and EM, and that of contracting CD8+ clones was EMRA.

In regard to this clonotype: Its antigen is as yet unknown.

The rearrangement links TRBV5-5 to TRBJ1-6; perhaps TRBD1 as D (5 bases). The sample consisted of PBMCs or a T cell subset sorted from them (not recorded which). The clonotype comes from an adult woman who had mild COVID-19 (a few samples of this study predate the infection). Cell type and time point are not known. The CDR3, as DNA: TGTGCCAGCAGCTTGGCCCAGGGTAGCGCGCCGCGACGTAATTCACCCCTCCACTTT. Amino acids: CASSLAQGSAPRRNSPLHF.